Listed below are T cell receptor beta chains from one sample, sequenced in a study of metastatic and nonmetastatic thyroid tumors. TCRdb re-analyzed the PCR reads through MiXCR. The sample shows approximately 50,000 clones, roughly 22% of them seen only once. The sequencing input was blood. The source is a female donor with papillary thyroid cancer or a benign thyroid nodule (not recorded which). Some clones in this sample may be carry-over from other donors' samples. The CDR3 runs from the conserved cysteine through the conserved F or W. The order of the fields is clone size, V gene, J gene, D gene, CDR3 protein, CDR3 DNA. D genes are given only for firm matches. Clone size appears in some rows only: once, few, many, or a class for an expanded clone.

size: many; V: TRBV7-8; J: TRBJ2-3; D: TRBD1; CDR3: CASSLRDRRTDTQYF; DNA: TGTGCCAGCAGCTTACGGGACAGACGCACAGATACGCAGTATTTT
size: NA; V: TRBV5-1; J: TRBJ2-6; D: NA; CDR3: CASSLTIGANVATF; DNA: TGCGCCAGCAGCTTGACTATTGGGGCCAACGTCGCGACTTTC
size: many; V: TRBV11-3; J: TRBJ2-3; D: NA; CDR3: CASSLGSGADTQYF; DNA: TGTGCCAGCAGCTTAGGCTCGGGGGCAGATACGCAGTATTTT
size: many; V: TRBV5-1; J: TRBJ2-7; D: TRBD1; CDR3: CASSRQGTSYEQYF; DNA: TGCGCCAGCAGCCGACAGGGCACCTCCTACGAGCAGTACTTC
size: many; V: TRBV7-3; J: TRBJ2-1; D: TRBD2; CDR3: CASKEREAGGEQFF; DNA: TGTGCCAGCAAGGAGCGGGAGGCCGGGGGGGAGCAGTTCTTC
size: medium-sized; V: TRBV7-9; J: TRBJ2-7; D: NA; CDR3: CASSGGLYEQYF; DNA: TGTGCCAGCAGCGGGGGACTCTACGAGCAGTACTTC
size: many; V: TRBV2; J: TRBJ2-7; D: NA; CDR3: CASSEVYEQYF; DNA: TGTGCCAGCAGTGAAGTCTACGAGCAGTACTTC
size: many; V: TRBV2; J: TRBJ2-1; D: NA; CDR3: CASSEYNEQFF; DNA: TGTGCCAGCAGTGAATACAATGAGCAGTTCTTC
size: many; V: TRBV14; J: TRBJ2-7; D: NA; CDR3: CASSQTSYEQYF; DNA: TGTGCCAGCAGCCAAACCAGTTACGAGCAGTACTTC
size: many; V: TRBV6-5; J: TRBJ2-1; D: TRBD2; CDR3: CASSYETSGRNEQFF; DNA: TGTGCCAGCAGTTACGAGACTAGCGGGAGAAATGAGCAGTTCTTC
size: many; V: TRBV12-3/TRBV12-4; J: TRBJ2-2; D: TRBD1; CDR3: CASSSGQGTGGELFF; DNA: TGTGCCAGCAGCTCGGGACAGGGAACCGGCGGGGAGCTGTTTTTT
size: many; V: TRBV7-3; J: TRBJ2-3; D: TRBD2; CDR3: CASRISGTSGADTQYF; DNA: TGTGCCAGCAGGATCTCCGGGACTAGCGGTGCAGATACGCAGTATTTT
size: few; V: TRBV2; J: TRBJ2-7; D: TRBD2; CDR3: CAITRSTSGYEQYF; DNA: TGTGCCATCACCCGCTCGACTAGCGGTTACGAGCAGTACTTC
size: NA; V: TRBV28; J: TRBJ1-4; D: TRBD1; CDR3: CVSSSTLQGREKMFF; DNA: TGTGTCAGCAGTTCCACTTTACAGGGGCGCGAAAAAATGTTTTTT
size: many; V: TRBV9; J: TRBJ1-3; D: NA; CDR3: CASSVGTGPGNTIYF; DNA: TGTGCCAGCAGTGTAGGGACTGGACCCGGAAACACCATATATTTT
size: NA; V: TRBV6-2/TRBV6-3; J: TRBJ2-1; D: TRBD2; CDR3: CASSYLAGAIYNWQFF; DNA: TGTGCCAGCAGTTACTTAGCGGGAGCTATTTACAATTGGCAGTTCTTC
size: many; V: TRBV6-2/TRBV6-3; J: TRBJ1-5; D: NA; CDR3: CASRADRDRGQPQHF; DNA: TGTGCCAGCAGAGCCGACAGAGATCGAGGTCAGCCCCAGCATTTT
size: many; V: TRBV5-6; J: TRBJ2-1; D: TRBD2; CDR3: CASSGLAGEYNEQFF; DNA: TGTGCCAGCAGCGGACTAGCGGGGGAATACAATGAGCAGTTCTTC
size: many; V: TRBV18; J: TRBJ1-2; D: NA; CDR3: CASSPEQGYGYTF; DNA: TGTGCCAGCTCACCGGAGCAGGGCTATGGCTACACCTTC
size: NA; V: TRBV19; J: TRBJ1-3; D: NA; CDR3: CASSILVGNTIYF; DNA: TGTGCCAGTAGTATACTGGTTGGAAACACCATATATTTT
size: many; V: TRBV5-4; J: TRBJ1-1; D: NA; CDR3: CASSWRDTEAFF; DNA: TGTGCCAGCAGCTGGAGGGACACTGAAGCTTTCTTT
size: NA; V: TRBV5-1; J: TRBJ2-2; D: NA; CDR3: CASSFDRGGTGELLF; DNA: TGCGCCAGCAGCTTTGACAGAGGCGGAACCGGGGAGCTGTTGTTT
size: many; V: TRBV6-1; J: TRBJ2-7; D: NA; CDR3: CASSDRLLSYEQYF; DNA: TGTGCCAGCAGTGACAGACTCCTCTCCTACGAGCAGTACTTC
size: many; V: TRBV5-1; J: TRBJ2-2; D: NA; CDR3: CASSHGPTDTGELFF; DNA: TGCGCCAGCAGTCACGGACCCACGGACACCGGGGAGCTGTTTTTT
size: NA; V: TRBV11-1; J: TRBJ1-5; D: TRBD1; CDR3: CASSLRGDRDGNQPQHF; DNA: TGTGCCAGCAGCTTAAGGGGGGACAGGGATGGCAATCAGCCCCAGCATTTT
size: many; V: TRBV11-1; J: TRBJ2-2; D: NA; CDR3: CASSLKSAPNTGELFF; DNA: TGTGCCAGCAGCTTAAAGTCCGCGCCTAACACCGGGGAGCTGTTTTTT
size: many; V: TRBV19; J: TRBJ1-5; D: NA; CDR3: CASTARDNQPQHF; DNA: TGTGCCAGTACTGCCAGGGACAATCAGCCCCAGCATTTT
size: many; V: TRBV12-3/TRBV12-4; J: TRBJ2-3; D: TRBD2; CDR3: CASSLSGRHSTDTQYF; DNA: TGTGCCAGCAGTTTGAGCGGGAGGCATAGCACAGATACGCAGTATTTT
size: NA; V: TRBV28; J: TRBJ2-7; D: TRBD1; CDR3: CASSLPGLVQGANYEQYF; DNA: TGTGCCAGCAGTTTACCGGGTTTGGTACAGGGGGCGAACTACGAGCAGTACTTC
size: many; V: TRBV28; J: TRBJ1-2; D: TRBD1; CDR3: CASSLDRVVNYGYTF; DNA: TGTGCCAGCAGTTTGGACAGGGTGGTAAACTATGGCTACACCTTC
size: NA; V: TRBV2; J: TRBJ2-1; D: NA; CDR3: CASSRDINNEPFF; DNA: TGTGCCAGCAGTCGTGACATCAACAATGAGCCGTTCTTC
size: many; V: TRBV10-2; J: TRBJ1-1; D: TRBD1; CDR3: CASSMGQAWRAFF; DNA: TGCGCCAGCAGTATGGGACAGGCCTGGAGAGCTTTCTTT
size: once; V: TRBV30; J: TRBJ2-1; D: NA; CDR3: CAWRGIGEQFF; DNA: TGTGCCTGGAGAGGAATAGGAGAGCAGTTCTTC
size: many; V: TRBV19; J: TRBJ1-2; D: NA; CDR3: CASSIGVAGYGYTF; DNA: TGTGCCAGTAGTATAGGGGTCGCGGGGTATGGCTACACCTTC
size: many; V: TRBV7-3; J: TRBJ2-5; D: NA; CDR3: CASSLTAFGETQYF; DNA: TGTGCCAGCAGCTTGACTGCCTTCGGGGAGACCCAGTACTTC
size: many; V: TRBV20-1; J: TRBJ2-7; D: NA; CDR3: CSAIPGYEQYF; DNA: TGCAGTGCTATCCCAGGCTACGAGCAGTACTTC
size: many; V: TRBV5-1; J: TRBJ2-1; D: NA; CDR3: CASSGTVYNEQFF; DNA: TGCGCCAGCAGCGGGACCGTCTACAATGAGCAGTTCTTC
size: NA; V: TRBV6-2/TRBV6-3; J: TRBJ1-1; D: TRBD1; CDR3: CASSPTGRNTEAFF; DNA: TGTGCCAGCAGTCCGACAGGGAGGAACACTGAAGCTTTCTTT
size: many; V: TRBV3-1; J: TRBJ1-2; D: NA; CDR3: CASSQDLGWLGYTF; DNA: TGTGCCAGCAGCCAAGATTTGGGCTGGCTAGGCTACACCTTC
size: medium-sized; V: TRBV5-1; J: TRBJ2-2; D: TRBD1; CDR3: CASSHRDRGAGELFF; DNA: TGCGCCAGCAGCCATCGGGACAGGGGGGCCGGGGAGCTGTTTTTT
size: many; V: TRBV3-1; J: TRBJ2-5; D: NA; CDR3: CASSQGSGLYSETQYF; DNA: TGTGCCAGCAGCCAAGGTTCAGGGTTGTACTCAGAGACCCAGTACTTC
size: many; V: TRBV12-3/TRBV12-4; J: TRBJ2-7; D: NA; CDR3: CASRSHDAYEQYF; DNA: TGTGCCAGCAGATCCCACGACGCGTACGAGCAGTACTTC
size: many; V: TRBV6-1; J: TRBJ1-1; D: NA; CDR3: CATLSDTNTEAFF; DNA: TGTGCCACCTTGTCGGACACGAACACTGAAGCTTTCTTT
size: many; V: TRBV10-3; J: TRBJ1-2; D: TRBD1; CDR3: CAISVSGQLGVRDYTF; DNA: TGTGCCATCAGTGTATCGGGACAGCTGGGGGTGCGGGACTACACCTTC
size: many; V: TRBV6-1; J: TRBJ2-7; D: NA; CDR3: CASSLGTYYEQYF; DNA: TGTGCCAGCAGCCTCGGGACGTACTACGAGCAGTACTTC
size: many; V: TRBV2; J: TRBJ2-2; D: NA; CDR3: CASSEEWSTGELFF; DNA: TGTGCCAGCAGTGAAGAGTGGAGCACCGGGGAGCTGTTTTTT
size: many; V: TRBV5-8; J: TRBJ1-1; D: NA; CDR3: CASSLGTGRFSEAFF; DNA: TGTGCCAGCAGCTTGGGAACAGGGAGGTTCTCTGAAGCTTTCTTT
size: few; V: TRBV28; J: TRBJ2-7; D: NA; CDR3: CASSLYEGRYEQYF; DNA: TGTGCCAGCAGTTTATACGAGGGAAGGTACGAGCAGTACTTC
size: many; V: TRBV7-3; J: TRBJ1-6; D: NA; CDR3: CASSLTSGSGSPLHF; DNA: TGTGCCAGCAGCTTAACGTCGGGTTCAGGATCACCCCTCCACTTT
size: many; V: TRBV19; J: TRBJ1-1; D: NA; CDR3: CASKERVTEAFF; DNA: TGTGCCAGTAAGGAGAGAGTGACTGAAGCTTTCTTT
size: many; V: TRBV11-3; J: TRBJ2-3; D: NA; CDR3: CASSLGGERDTQYF; DNA: TGTGCCAGCAGCTTAGGGGGGGAAAGGGATACGCAGTATTTT
size: many; V: TRBV20-1; J: TRBJ2-1; D: TRBD2; CDR3: CSASGTSGNYEQFF; DNA: TGCAGTGCTTCCGGGACTAGCGGGAACTATGAGCAGTTCTTC